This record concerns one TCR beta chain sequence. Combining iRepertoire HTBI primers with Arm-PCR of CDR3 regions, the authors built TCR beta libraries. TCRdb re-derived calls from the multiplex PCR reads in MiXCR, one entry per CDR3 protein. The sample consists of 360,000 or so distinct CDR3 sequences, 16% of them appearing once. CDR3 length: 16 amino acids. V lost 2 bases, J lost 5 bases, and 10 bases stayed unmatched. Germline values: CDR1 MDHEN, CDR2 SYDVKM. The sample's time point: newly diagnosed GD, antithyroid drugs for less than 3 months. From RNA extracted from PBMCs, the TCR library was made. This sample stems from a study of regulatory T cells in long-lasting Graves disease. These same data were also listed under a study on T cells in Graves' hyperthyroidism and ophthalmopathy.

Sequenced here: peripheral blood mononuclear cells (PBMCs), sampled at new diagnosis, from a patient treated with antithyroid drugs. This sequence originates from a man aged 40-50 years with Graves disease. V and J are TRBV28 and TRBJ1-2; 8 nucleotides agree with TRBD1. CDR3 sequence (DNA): TGTGCCAGCAGTTTACCCGCAGGGGGCAGTGGGTATGGCTACACCTTC. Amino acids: CASSLPAGGSGYGYTF.